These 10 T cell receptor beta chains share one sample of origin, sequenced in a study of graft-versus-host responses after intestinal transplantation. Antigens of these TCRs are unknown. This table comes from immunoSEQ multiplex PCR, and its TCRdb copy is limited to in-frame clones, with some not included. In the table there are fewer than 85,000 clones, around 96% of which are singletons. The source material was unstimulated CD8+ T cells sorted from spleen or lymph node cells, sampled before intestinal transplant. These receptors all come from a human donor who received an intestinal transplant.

The CDR3 nucleotides read TGCGCCAGCAGCAAGAACAACCCTCACAGTCCCTCCTACAATGAGCAGTTCTTC. Translating gives CASSKNNPHSPSYNEQFF. The chain employs TRBV5-1 and TRBJ2-1; no firm D call. V dropped 4 bases and J dropped 0 bases, with 20 bases sitting between them. Germline V gene sequence: CDR1 SGHRS, CDR2 YFSETQ. The CDR3 sequence is 18 residues long. The full variable domain, its missing parts supplied by reference TRBV5-1 and TRBJ2-1, is KAGVTQTPRYLIKTRGQQVTLSCSPISGHRSVSWYQQTPGQGLQFLFEYFSETQRNKGNFPGRFSGRQFSNSRSEMNVSTLELGDSALYLCASSKNNPHSPSYNEQFFGPGTRLTVL.

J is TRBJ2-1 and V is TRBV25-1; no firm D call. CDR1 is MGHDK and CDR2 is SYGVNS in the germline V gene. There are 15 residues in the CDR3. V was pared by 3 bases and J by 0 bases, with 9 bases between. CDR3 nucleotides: TGTGCCAGCAGTGAGACCGGAAGCTCCTACAATGAGCAGTTCTTC. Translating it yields CASSETGSSYNEQFF. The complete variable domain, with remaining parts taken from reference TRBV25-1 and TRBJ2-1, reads EADIYQTPRYLVIGTGKKITLECSQTMGHDKMYWYQQDPGMELHLIHYSYGVNSTEKGDLSSESTVSRIRTEHFPLTLESARPSHTSQYLCASSETGSSYNEQFFGPGTRLTVL.

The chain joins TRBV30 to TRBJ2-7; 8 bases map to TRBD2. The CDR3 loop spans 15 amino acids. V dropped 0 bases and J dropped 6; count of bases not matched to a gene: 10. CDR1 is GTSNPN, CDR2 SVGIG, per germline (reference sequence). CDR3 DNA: TGTGCCTGGAGTGTACAGGCGGGGGGACCCTCCGAGCAGTACTTC. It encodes CAWSVQAGGPSEQYF.

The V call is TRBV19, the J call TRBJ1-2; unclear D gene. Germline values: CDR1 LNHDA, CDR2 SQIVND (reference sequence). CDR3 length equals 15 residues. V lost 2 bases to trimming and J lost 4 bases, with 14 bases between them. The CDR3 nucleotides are TGTGCCAGTAGTATATCCCGGGAGACTCTCTATGGCTACACCTTC. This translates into CASSISRETLYGYTF.

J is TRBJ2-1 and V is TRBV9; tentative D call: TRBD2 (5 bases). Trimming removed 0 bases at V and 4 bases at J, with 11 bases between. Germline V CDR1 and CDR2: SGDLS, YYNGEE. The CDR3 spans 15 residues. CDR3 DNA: TGTGCCAGCAGCGTAGGCGGGTCCCTTTACAATGAGCAGTTCTTC. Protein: CASSVGGSLYNEQFF.

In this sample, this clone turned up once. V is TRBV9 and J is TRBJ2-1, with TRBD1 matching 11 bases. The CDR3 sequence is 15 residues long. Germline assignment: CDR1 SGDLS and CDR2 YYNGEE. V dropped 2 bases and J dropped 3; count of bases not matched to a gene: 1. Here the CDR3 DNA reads TGTGCCAGCAGCGTGGGGACAGGGGGCTACAATGAGCAGTTCTTC. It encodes CASSVGTGGYNEQFF.

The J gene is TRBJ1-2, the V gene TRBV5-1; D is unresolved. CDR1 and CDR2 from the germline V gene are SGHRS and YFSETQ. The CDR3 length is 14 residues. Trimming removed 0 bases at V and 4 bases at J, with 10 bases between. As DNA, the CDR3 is TGCGCCAGCAGCTTGGCCAGGATGGGCTATGGCTACACCTTC. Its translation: CASSLARMGYGYTF.

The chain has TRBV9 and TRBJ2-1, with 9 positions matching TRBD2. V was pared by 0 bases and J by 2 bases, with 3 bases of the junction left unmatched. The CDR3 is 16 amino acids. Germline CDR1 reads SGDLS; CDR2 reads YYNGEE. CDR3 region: CASSVVRLAAYNEQFF. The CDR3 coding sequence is TGTGCCAGCAGCGTAGTGAGACTAGCGGCCTACAATGAGCAGTTCTTC.

CDR3 amino acids: CASSRSPNTEAFF. DNA for the CDR3: TGTGCCAGCAGCCGAAGTCCGAACACTGAAGCTTTCTTT. This chain uses TRBV7-9 with TRBJ1-1; D is ambiguous. Trimming left V 5 bases short and J 1 base short, with 8 bases between. There are 13 residues in the CDR3. CDR1 SEHNR and CDR2 FQNEAQ come from the germline V gene (reference sequence). The full variable domain, with the rest looked up from reference TRBV7-9 and TRBJ1-1, is DTGVSQNPRHKITKRGQNVTFRCDPISEHNRLYWYRQTLGQGPEFLTYFQNEAQLEKSRLLSDRFSAERPKGSFSTLEIQRTEQGDSAMYLCASSRSPNTEAFFGQGTRLTVV.

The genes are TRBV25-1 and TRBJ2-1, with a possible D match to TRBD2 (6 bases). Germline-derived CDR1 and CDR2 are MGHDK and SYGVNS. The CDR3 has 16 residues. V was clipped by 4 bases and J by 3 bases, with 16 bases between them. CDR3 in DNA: TGTGCCAGCAGTGCTAGGGCGGGACCGCTCTACAATGAGCAGTTCTTC. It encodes CASSARAGPLYNEQFF.